The 22 T cell receptor beta chains given below trace back to one sample, sequenced in a study of control samples from healthy donors and cancer patients. Produced via immunoSEQ multiplex PCR; TCRdb's table is partial and in-frame only. The data show roughly 38,000 clones, over 65% seen once. What was sequenced was blood. The receptors were gathered from a man between 60 and 75 years old in good health.

The chain combines TRBV12-3 or TRBV12-4 with TRBJ1-6; no reliable D call. The CDR3 totals 12 residues. Trimming cost V 1 base and J 12 bases, with 7 bases left between them. The CDR3 here is CASSLVRQPLHF. In nucleotides, the CDR3 is TGTGCCAGCAGTTTAGTCAGACAACCCCTCCACTTT.

This clone appeared once. The chain has TRBV7-3 and TRBJ2-3; D perhaps matches TRBD2 (5 bases). This CDR3 is 15 amino acids long. Deletions cut 5 bases from V and 8 bases from J, with 20 bases between. Germline CDR1 and CDR2: SGHTA and FQGTGA. The CDR3 is CASSPGSGPSGTQYF. In nucleotides, the CDR3 is TGTGCCAGCAGCCCAGGAAGTGGCCCCAGCGGTACGCAGTATTTT.

The CDR3 sequence: CSVLRTDDTEAFF. The CDR3 DNA is TGCAGCGTTCTCCGGACCGATGACACTGAAGCTTTCTTT. The rearrangement uses TRBV29-1 and TRBJ1-1; D is unresolved. The V gene's germline CDR1 is SQVTM and CDR2 ANQGSEA. This CDR3 comprises 13 residues. Deletions cut 5 bases from V and 3 bases from J, with 13 bases between.

The chain is built from TRBV5-1 and TRBJ2-1; D is ambiguous. The V end lost 4 bases, the J end lost 0 bases, and 14 bases lay between the germline ends. The CDR3 extends over 16 amino acids. Germline CDR1 SGHRS, CDR2 YFSETQ. CDR3 sequence reads: CASSPGRSRSYNEQFF. CDR3 sequence (DNA): TGCGCCAGCAGCCCGGGCCGTTCCCGCTCCTACAATGAGCAGTTCTTC.

V usage is TRBV3-1 (or the pseudogene TRBV3-2) and J usage is TRBJ2-2; D ambiguous. The CDR3 is made up of 12 amino acids. Germline CDR1 and CDR2: LGHDT and YNNKEL (reference sequence). V was pared by 2 bases and J by 6 bases, with 4 bases between. The chain's CDR3 is CASSQLAGELFF. The CDR3 coding sequence is TGTGCCAGCAGCCAACTAGCCGGGGAGCTGTTTTTT.

J is TRBJ1-6 and V is TRBV2; D not resolved. CDR1 is SNHLY and CDR2 is FYNNEI in the germline V gene. The CDR3 covers 16 residues. V lost 2 bases to trimming and J lost 2 bases, with 10 bases between them. Here the CDR3 DNA reads TGTGCCAGCAGTGAAAGGTCAGCCACCTATAATTCACCCCTCCACTTT. Its protein is CASSERSATYNSPLHF.

This clone was found once. The CDR3 coding sequence is TGTGCCAGCAGTTTATTTGCCTACGAGCAGTACTTC. Its protein product is CASSLFAYEQYF. The V gene is TRBV28, the J gene TRBJ2-7; D remains unclear. Trimming stripped 1 base from V and 2 bases from J, with 3 bases between. CDR1 MDHEN and CDR2 SYDVKM come from the germline V gene. This CDR3 comprises 12 residues.

The chain recombines TRBV6-6 with TRBJ1-5, with 7 positions matching TRBD1. The germline V gene encodes CDR1 MNHNY and CDR2 SVGAGI (reference sequence). The CDR3 is made up of 14 amino acids. The trim removed 6 bases at V and 2 bases at J, leaving 4 bases unmatched. CDR3 nucleotide sequence: TGTGCCAGCAGCCAAACAGGGGGCAATCAGCCCCAGCATTTT. This codes for CASSQTGGNQPQHF.

The rearrangement joins TRBV7-9 to TRBJ2-5, with a possible D match to TRBD2 (5 bases). Germline CDR1 reads SEHNR; CDR2 reads FQNEAQ (reference sequence). V lost 4 bases and J 2 bases, leaving 14 bases between the germline ends. The CDR3 loop spans 15 amino acids. The chain's CDR3 is CASSSKLRAQETQYF. The CDR3 DNA is TGTGCCAGCAGCTCCAAATTGAGGGCTCAAGAGACCCAGTACTTC.

J is TRBJ1-2 and V is TRBV18, with 8 positions matching TRBD1. V gave up 3 bases and J gave up 5 bases; unmatched junction bases: 5. The CDR3 extends over 14 amino acids. CDR1 is KGHSH, CDR2 LQKENI, per germline. The CDR3 here is CASSPLGQEYGYTF. For the CDR3, the DNA is TGTGCCAGCTCACCTCTGGGACAGGAGTATGGCTACACCTTC. Complete variable domain (other parts from reference TRBV18 and TRBJ1-2): NAGVMQNPRHLVRRRGQEARLRCSPMKGHSHVYWYRQLPEEGLKFMVYLQKENIIDESGMPKERFSAEFPKEGPSILRIQQVVRGDSAAYFCASSPLGQEYGYTFGSGTRLTVV.

The chain uses TRBV2 and TRBJ1-1; D not resolved. This CDR3 has 15 amino acids. Germline loops: CDR1 SNHLY, CDR2 FYNNEI. V lost 6 bases to trimming and J lost 0 bases, with 14 bases between them. The CDR3 sequence is CASRSEGLLNTEAFF. CDR3 nucleotides: TGTGCCAGCAGGTCGGAGGGCCTACTGAACACTGAAGCTTTCTTT.

The chain carries TRBV4-3 and TRBJ1-4; 8 nucleotides match TRBD1. The CDR3 extends over 17 amino acids. Germline lookup yields CDR1 LGHNA and CDR2 YSLEER. J gave up 7 bases and V 1 base, and 11 bases lay outside the gene matches. CDR3 amino acids: CASSQGTGQGVAEKLFF. The CDR3 DNA reads as TGCGCCAGCAGCCAAGGAACAGGACAGGGAGTAGCTGAAAAACTGTTTTTT.

The chain joins TRBV29-1 to TRBJ1-2; maybe TRBD1 (6 bases). The germline V gene encodes CDR1 SQVTM and CDR2 ANQGSEA. The CDR3 has 12 amino acids. V was cut by 8 bases and J by 3 bases, with 13 bases left in between. The CDR3 loop reads CSMEDSDYGYTF. The CDR3 coding sequence is TGCAGCATGGAGGACAGCGACTATGGCTACACCTTC.

V gene TRBV27 combines with J gene TRBJ2-1, with 7 bases that match TRBD2. The J segment lost 11 bases and the V segment lost 4 bases, leaving 11 bases of the junction unmatched. Germline CDR1 reads MNHEY; CDR2 reads SMNVEV (reference sequence). This CDR3 region has 14 residues. The CDR3 here is CASSSIPGGGQQFF. DNA of the CDR3: TGTGCCAGCAGTTCAATCCCGGGGGGAGGTCAGCAGTTCTTC.

The rearrangement uses TRBV3-1 (or the pseudogene TRBV3-2) and TRBJ1-6, with 7 positions matching TRBD1. This CDR3 comprises 15 residues. CDR1 LGHDT and CDR2 YNNKEL come from the germline V gene (reference sequence). V shed 4 bases, J shed 7 bases, and the junction held 7 bases outside the gene matches. As DNA, the CDR3 is TGTGCCAGCAGCCGGTCGACAGGGATAAATTCACCCCTCCACTTT. It is translated as CASSRSTGINSPLHF.

This chain uses TRBV5-1 with TRBJ2-6; 7 bases match TRBD1. In germline, CDR1 is SGHRS, CDR2 YFSETQ. The CDR3 length is 16 residues. V was clipped by 1 base and J by 1 base; unmatched bases: 2. Written as DNA, the CDR3 is TGCGCCAGCAGCTTGCAGGGGGAGTCTGGGGCCAACGTCCTGACTTTC. Translating it yields CASSLQGESGANVLTF. The whole variable domain, remainder taken from reference TRBV5-1 and TRBJ2-6, is KAGVTQTPRYLIKTRGQQVTLSCSPISGHRSVSWYQQTPGQGLQFLFEYFSETQRNKGNFPGRFSGRQFSNSRSEMNVSTLELGDSALYLCASSLQGESGANVLTFGAGSRLTVL.

The rearrangement uses TRBV7-2 and TRBJ1-5; TRBD1 matches at 9 bases. This CDR3 comprises 15 residues. Unmatched junction bases numbered 1, after V lost 2 bases and J lost 2 bases. CDR1 and CDR2 from the germline V gene are SGHTA and FQGNSA. Written as DNA, the CDR3 is TGTGCCAGCAGCTTAAGGGACAGGGGCAATCAGCCCCAGCATTTT. Encoded protein: CASSLRDRGNQPQHF.

The chain carries TRBV4-1 and TRBJ2-7; the D is unclear. The CDR3 consists of 15 residues. V dropped 0 bases and J dropped 2 bases, with 11 bases sitting between them. Germline CDR1 and CDR2: MGHRA and YSYEKL. CDR3 protein: CASSQDLAKPYEQYF. CDR3 in DNA: TGCGCCAGCAGCCAAGATCTTGCGAAACCCTACGAGCAGTACTTC.

The rearrangement joins TRBV28 to TRBJ2-4, with D possibly matching TRBD1 (6 bases). Germline V gene data show CDR1 as MDHEN and CDR2 as SYDVKM. V was clipped by 5 bases and J by 0 bases, with 20 bases between them. The CDR3 is 18 amino acids. CDR3 nucleotide sequence: TGTGCCAGCAGTCTATTTAGGGGGTCCGGACTAGCCAAAAACATTCAGTACTTC. Its translation is CASSLFRGSGLAKNIQYF.

The rearrangement uses TRBV7-2 and TRBJ1-5; TRBD1 is a possible D gene (5 bases). CDR1 and CDR2 from the germline V gene are SGHTA and FQGNSA. The V end lost 1 base, the J end lost 7 bases, and 5 bases lay between the germline ends. The CDR3 extends over 12 amino acids. This CDR3 reads CASSLEGQPQHF. CDR3 coding DNA: TGTGCCAGCAGCTTAGAGGGGCAGCCCCAGCATTTT.

V and J are TRBV5-6 and TRBJ1-2; D perhaps matches TRBD1 (6 bases). Germline V gene sequence: CDR1 SGHDT, CDR2 YYEEEE. The V and J ends lost 5 bases and 6 bases respectively, with 17 bases between them. The CDR3 has 14 amino acids. DNA for the CDR3: TGTGCCAGCAGTTTGCCCGGGACAAAGAATGGCTACACCTTC. Translated: CASSLPGTKNGYTF.

The rearrangement links TRBV6-5 to TRBJ2-7; 14 nucleotides match TRBD2. This CDR3 spans 14 amino acids. Looked up from germline, CDR1 is MNHEY and CDR2 is SVGAGI. The trim removed 6 bases at V and 5 bases at J, leaving 3 bases unmatched. CDR3: CASRRLAGGNEQYF. For the CDR3, the DNA is TGTGCCAGCAGGCGACTAGCGGGGGGGAACGAGCAGTACTTC.